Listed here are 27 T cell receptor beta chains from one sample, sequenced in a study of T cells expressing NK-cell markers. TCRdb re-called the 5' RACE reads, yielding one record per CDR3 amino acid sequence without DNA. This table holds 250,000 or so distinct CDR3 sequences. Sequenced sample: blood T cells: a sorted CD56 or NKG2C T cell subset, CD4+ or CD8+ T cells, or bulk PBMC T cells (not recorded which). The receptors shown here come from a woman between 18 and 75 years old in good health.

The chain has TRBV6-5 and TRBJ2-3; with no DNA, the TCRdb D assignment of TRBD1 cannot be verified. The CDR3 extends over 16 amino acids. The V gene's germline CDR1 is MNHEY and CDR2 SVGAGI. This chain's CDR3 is CASSYSAGVRTDTQYF.

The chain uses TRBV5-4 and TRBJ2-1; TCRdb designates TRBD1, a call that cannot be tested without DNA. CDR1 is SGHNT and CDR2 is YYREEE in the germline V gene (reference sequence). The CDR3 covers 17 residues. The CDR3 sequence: CASRPGLPDYSYNEQFF.

This CDR3 reads CASSSRGSGGPNEQFF. The chain employs TRBV7-2 and TRBJ2-1; TCRdb reports TRBD2, a call that lacks DNA to check it against. The CDR3 is made up of 16 amino acids. The V gene's germline CDR1 is SGHTA and CDR2 FQGNSA.

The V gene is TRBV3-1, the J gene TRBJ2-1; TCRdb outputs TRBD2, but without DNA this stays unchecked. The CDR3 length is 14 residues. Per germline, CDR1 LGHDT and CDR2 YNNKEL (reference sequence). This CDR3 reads CASTLAGVHNEQFF.

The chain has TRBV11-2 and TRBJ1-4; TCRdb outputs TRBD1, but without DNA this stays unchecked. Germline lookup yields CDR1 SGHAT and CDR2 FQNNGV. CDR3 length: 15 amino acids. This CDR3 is CASSTGRPTNEKLFF.

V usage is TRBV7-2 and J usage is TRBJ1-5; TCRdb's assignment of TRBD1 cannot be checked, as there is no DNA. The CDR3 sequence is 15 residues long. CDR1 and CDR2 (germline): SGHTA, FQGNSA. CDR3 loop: CASSLARAGFEPQHF.

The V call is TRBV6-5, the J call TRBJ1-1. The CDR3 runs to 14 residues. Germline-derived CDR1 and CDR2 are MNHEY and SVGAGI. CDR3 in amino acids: CASSYRGRNTEAFF.

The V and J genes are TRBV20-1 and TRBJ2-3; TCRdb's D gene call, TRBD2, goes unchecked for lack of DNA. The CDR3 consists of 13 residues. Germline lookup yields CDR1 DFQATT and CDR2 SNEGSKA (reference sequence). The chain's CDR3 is CSARLAGWDTQYF.

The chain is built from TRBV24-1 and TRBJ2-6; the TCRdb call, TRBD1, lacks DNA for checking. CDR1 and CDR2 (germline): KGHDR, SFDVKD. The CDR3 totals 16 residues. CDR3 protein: CATSDLDGAGANVLTF.

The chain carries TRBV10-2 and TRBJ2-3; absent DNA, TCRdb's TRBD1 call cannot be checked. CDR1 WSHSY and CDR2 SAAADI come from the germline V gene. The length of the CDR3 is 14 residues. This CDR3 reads CASSVGDRADTQYF.

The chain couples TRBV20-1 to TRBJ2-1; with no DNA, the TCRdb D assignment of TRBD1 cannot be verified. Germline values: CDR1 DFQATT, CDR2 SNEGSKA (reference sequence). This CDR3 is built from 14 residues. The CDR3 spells CSARTGTTYNEQFF.

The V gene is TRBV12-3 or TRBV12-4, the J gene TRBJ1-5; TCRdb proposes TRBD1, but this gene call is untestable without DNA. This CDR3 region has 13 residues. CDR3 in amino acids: CASNSQGFQPQHF.

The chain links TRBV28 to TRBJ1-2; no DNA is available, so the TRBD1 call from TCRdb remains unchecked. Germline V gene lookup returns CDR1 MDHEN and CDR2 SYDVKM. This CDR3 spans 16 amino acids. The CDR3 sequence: CASSLFPGQSNYGYTF.

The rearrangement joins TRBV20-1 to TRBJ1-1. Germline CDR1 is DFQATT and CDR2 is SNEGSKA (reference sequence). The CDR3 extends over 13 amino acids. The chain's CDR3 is CSLGVGAGAEAFF.

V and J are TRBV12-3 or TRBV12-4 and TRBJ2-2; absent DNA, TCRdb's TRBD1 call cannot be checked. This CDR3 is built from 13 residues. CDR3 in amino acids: CVGRQGANGELFF.

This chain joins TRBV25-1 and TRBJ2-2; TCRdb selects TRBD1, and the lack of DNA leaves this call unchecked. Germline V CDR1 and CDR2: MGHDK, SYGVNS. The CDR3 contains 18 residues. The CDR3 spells CASSEGGQAKFGTGELFF. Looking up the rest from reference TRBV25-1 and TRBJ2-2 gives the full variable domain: EADIYQTPRYLVIGTGKKITLECSQTMGHDKMYWYQQDPGMELHLIHYSYGVNSTEKGDLSSESTVSRIRTEHFPLTLESARPSHTSQYLCASSEGGQAKFGTGELFFGEGSRLTVL.

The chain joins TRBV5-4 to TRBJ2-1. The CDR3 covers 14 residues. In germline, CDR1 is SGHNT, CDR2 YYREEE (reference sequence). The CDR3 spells CASSFSTADNEQFF.

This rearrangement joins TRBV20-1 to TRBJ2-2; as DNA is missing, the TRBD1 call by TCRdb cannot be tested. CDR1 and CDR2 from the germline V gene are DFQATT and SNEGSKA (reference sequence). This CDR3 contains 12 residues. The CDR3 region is CSARGGYGELFF.

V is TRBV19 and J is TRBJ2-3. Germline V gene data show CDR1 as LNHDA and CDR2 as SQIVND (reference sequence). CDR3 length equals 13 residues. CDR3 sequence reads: CASRFSGTDTQYF.

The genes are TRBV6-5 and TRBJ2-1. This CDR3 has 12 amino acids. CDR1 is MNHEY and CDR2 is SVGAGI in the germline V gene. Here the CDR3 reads CASSYSRVEQFF.

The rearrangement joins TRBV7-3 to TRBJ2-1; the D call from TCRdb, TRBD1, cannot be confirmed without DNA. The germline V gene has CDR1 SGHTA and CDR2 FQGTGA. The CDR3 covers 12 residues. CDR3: CASSFRQSEQFF. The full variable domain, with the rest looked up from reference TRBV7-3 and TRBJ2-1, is GAGVSQTPSNKVTEKGKYVELRCDPISGHTALYWYRQSLGQGPEFLIYFQGTGAADDSGLPNDRFFAVRPEGSVSTLKIQRTERGDSAVYLCASSFRQSEQFFGPGTRLTVL.

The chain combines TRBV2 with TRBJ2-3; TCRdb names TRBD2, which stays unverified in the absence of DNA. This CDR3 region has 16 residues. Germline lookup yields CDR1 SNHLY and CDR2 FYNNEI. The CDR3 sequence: CASSGLGLGGVDTQYF.

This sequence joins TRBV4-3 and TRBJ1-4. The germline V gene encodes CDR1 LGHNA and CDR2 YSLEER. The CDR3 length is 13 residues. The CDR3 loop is CASRDLPNEKLFF.

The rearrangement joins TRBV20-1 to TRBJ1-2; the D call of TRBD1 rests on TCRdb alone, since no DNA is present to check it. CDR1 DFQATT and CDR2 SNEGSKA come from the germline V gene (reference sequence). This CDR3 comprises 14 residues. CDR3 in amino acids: CSARPNRGNYGYTF.

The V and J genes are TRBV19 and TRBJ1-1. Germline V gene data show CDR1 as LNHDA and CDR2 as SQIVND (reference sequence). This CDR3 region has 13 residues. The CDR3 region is CASSIGRNTEAFF.

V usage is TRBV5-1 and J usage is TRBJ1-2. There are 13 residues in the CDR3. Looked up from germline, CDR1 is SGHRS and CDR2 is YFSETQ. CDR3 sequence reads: CASSPDPPYGYTF.

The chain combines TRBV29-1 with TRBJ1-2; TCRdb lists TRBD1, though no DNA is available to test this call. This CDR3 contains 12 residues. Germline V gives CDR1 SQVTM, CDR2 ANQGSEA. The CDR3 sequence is CSASRTATGYTF.